This T cell receptor beta chain was captured by sequencing in a study of memory CD4+ T cells and cytomegalovirus serostatus. Study-level information: Donors were healthy Belgian adults, under 10 CMV seropositive and 24 seronegative.

Study outcomes and limitations: About 40% of the roughly 160 known CMV-associated TCRbeta sequences appeared in CD4+ memory.

Source study methods: Out-of-frame sequences were removed, leaving about 2.2 million distinct TCRbeta sequences. Libraries were prepared by immunoSEQ multiplex PCR; TCRdb keeps only in-frame clonotypes and omits some of them. D and trimming were read from the DNA, whereas the V and J calls and clone size are those reported in that table. The sample yields some 49,000 clones, 75% to 85% seen once. This clone was seen only a few times. Its antigen remains unknown. The CDR3 is made up of 13 amino acids. The germline V gene encodes CDR1 MNHEY and CDR2 SVGAGI. Trimming removed 6 bases at V and 12 bases at J, with 17 bases between. The sort gate was single viable CD3+CD4+CD8-CD45RO+ cells for memory CD4+ T cells. Positive selection with CD4 microbeads enriched total CD4+ T cells.

This clonotype was obtained from an adult in good health and CMV-seronegative. Sequencing was performed on memory CD4+ T cells from blood. The chain uses TRBV6-5 and TRBJ1-4; D possibly corresponds to TRBD1 (5 bases). CDR3 nucleotides: TGTGCCAGCAGACAACTTAACAGGAGGGAACTGTTTTTT. Translation: CASRQLNRRELFF.